This T cell receptor beta chain was profiled in a study of T cell responses to AZD1222 COVID-19 vaccine. General study results and limits: After the peak T cell response, and only then, were repertoires sampled.

Sequencing used immunoSEQ multiplex PCR; TCRdb keeps in-frame clones, though not all of them. In the table there are over 150,000 clones, around 90% of which are singletons. The CDR3 runs 15 residues. Germline loops: CDR1 SGHNT, CDR2 YYREEE (reference sequence). V lost 2 bases, J lost 1 base, and 9 bases lay in between. Concerning this clone: Its matching antigen is unknown.

The rearrangement uses TRBV5-4 and TRBJ2-2; D gene uncertain. This material consisted of peripheral blood, taken 28 days after the second AZD1222 dose. The origin of this receptor is an adult who received the AZD1222 COVID-19 vaccine. The CDR3 region is CASSFGNWNTGELFF. The CDR3 DNA reads TGTGCCAGCAGCTTCGGCAACTGGAACACCGGGGAGCTGTTTTTT.